Detailed here is one T cell receptor beta chain. Its specificity is not known. At one end the junction does not follow the germline gene, possibly because of a read error. This entry is derived from a study of prognosis after radiotherapy for stage I lung cancer. Across the study: Recruitment took place in Nanjing, China, where patients with stage I non-small cell lung cancer were enrolled between 2018 and January 2019. Notes on the study in general: Following stereotactic body radiation therapy, unique TCR clone counts fell, with a median of 10,088 versus 6,861.

Amplicons of TCR beta CDR3 were generated from genomic DNA by two-round multiplex PCR. The authors ran first-round PCR with primers specific to each TRBV and TRBJ gene. TCRdb reanalysed the multiplex PCR reads using MiXCR and keeps one entry per CDR3 protein. The sample has about 47,000 distinct CDR3 sequences; about 35% are singletons. This CDR3 is 12 amino acids long. Germline V gene lookup returns CDR1 DFQATT and CDR2 SNEGSKA (reference sequence). The sequences come from PBMCs, collected before or after stereotactic body radiation therapy (not recorded which). The chain employs TRBV20-1 and TRBJ2-1; D is perhaps TRBD2 (5 bases). This receptor was obtained from a donor older than 45 with non-small cell lung cancer. CDR3: CSATRTGLEHFF. DNA for the CDR3: TGCAGTGCTACTCGGACTGGTCTTGAGCATTTCTTC.